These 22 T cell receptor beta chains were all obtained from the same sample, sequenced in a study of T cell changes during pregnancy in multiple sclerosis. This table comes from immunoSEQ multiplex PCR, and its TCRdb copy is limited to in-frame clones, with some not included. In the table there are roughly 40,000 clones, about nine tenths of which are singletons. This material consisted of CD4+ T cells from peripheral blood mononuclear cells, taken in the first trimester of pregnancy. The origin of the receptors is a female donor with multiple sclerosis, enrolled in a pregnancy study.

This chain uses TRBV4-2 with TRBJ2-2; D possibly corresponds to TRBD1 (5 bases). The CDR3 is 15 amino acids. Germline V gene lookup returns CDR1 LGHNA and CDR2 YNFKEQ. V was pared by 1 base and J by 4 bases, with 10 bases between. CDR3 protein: CASSQGSQVTGELFF. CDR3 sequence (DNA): TGTGCCAGCAGCCAAGGATCACAGGTCACCGGGGAGCTGTTTTTT.

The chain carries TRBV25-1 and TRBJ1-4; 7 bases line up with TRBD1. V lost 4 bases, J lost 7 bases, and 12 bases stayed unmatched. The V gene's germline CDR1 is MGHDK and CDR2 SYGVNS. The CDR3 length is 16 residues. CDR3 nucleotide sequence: TGTGCCAGCAGTGGAGGAGGGGGCTTCTTTTCTGAAAAACTGTTTTTT. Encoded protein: CASSGGGGFFSEKLFF.

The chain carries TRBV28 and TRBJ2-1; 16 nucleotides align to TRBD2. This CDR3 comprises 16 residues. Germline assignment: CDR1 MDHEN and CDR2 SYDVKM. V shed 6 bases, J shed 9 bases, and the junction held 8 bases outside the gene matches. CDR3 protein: CASRRGLAGGPIEQFF. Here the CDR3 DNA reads TGTGCCAGCAGGCGGGGACTAGCGGGAGGGCCGATTGAGCAGTTCTTC.

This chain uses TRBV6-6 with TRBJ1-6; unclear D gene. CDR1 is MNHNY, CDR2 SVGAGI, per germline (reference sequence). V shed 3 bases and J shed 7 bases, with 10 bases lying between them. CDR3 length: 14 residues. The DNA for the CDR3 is TGTGCCAGCAGTTATGCGAATCTAAATTCACCCCTCCACTTT. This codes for CASSYANLNSPLHF.

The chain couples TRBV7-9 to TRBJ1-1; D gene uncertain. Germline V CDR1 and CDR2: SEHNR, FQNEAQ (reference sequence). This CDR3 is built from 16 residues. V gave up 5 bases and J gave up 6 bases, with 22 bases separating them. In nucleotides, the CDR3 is TGTGCCAGCAGCCCACTACGACGGGATAAAATGGCTGAAGCTTTCTTT. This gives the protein CASSPLRRDKMAEAFF.

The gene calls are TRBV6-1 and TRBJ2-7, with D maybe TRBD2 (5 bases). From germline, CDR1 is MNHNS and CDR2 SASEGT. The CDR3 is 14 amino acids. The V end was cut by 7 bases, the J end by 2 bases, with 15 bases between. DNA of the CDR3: TGTGCCAGCACGCTCGCGGCGAGGGCCTACGAGCAGTACTTC. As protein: CASTLAARAYEQYF.

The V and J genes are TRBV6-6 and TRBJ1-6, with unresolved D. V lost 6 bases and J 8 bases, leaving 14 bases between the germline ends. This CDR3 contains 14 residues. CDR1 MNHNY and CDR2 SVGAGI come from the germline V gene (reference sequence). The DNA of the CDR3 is TGTGCCAGCAGCCGCGGAATGATGGATTCACCCCTCCACTTT. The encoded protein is CASSRGMMDSPLHF.

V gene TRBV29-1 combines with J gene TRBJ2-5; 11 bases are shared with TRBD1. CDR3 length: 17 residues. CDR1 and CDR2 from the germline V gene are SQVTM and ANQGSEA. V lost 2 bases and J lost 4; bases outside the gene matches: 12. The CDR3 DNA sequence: TGCAGCGTTGAAAGGGGGACCGCGGACAGGGGGCGAGAGACCCAGTACTTC. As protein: CSVERGTADRGRETQYF.

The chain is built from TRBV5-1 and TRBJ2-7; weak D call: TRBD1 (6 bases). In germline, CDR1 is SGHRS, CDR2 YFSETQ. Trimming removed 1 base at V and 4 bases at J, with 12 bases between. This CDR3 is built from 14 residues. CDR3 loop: CASSLKQGGYEQYF. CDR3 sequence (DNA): TGCGCCAGCAGCTTGAAACAGGGTGGGTACGAGCAGTACTTC.

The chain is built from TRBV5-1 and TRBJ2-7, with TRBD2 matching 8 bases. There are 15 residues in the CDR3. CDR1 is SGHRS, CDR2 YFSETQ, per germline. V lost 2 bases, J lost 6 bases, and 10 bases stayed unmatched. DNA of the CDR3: TGCGCCAGCAGCTTACTGCTGGGACTAGAAGGCGAGCAGTACTTC. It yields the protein CASSLLLGLEGEQYF. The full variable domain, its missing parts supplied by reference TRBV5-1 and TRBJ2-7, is KAGVTQTPRYLIKTRGQQVTLSCSPISGHRSVSWYQQTPGQGLQFLFEYFSETQRNKGNFPGRFSGRQFSNSRSEMNVSTLELGDSALYLCASSLLLGLEGEQYFGPGTRLTVT.

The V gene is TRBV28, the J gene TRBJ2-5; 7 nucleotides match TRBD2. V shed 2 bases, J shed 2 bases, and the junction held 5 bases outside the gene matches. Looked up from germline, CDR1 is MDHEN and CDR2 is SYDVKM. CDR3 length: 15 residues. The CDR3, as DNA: TGTGCCAGCAGTTTAGACCAGCGGGAACAAGAGACCCAGTACTTC. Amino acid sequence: CASSLDQREQETQYF.

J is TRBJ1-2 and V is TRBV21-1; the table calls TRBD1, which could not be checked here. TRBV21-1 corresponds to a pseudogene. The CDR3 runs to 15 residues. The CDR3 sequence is CASSKVERGQSGYTF. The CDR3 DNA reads TGTGCCAGCAGCAAAGTGGAGAGAGGACAGTCGGGCTACACCTTC.

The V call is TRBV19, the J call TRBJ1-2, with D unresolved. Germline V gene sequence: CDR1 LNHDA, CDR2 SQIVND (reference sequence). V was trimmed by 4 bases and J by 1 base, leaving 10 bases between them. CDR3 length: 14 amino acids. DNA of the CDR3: TGTGCCAGTAGTAGCGCGGGCGTTAACTATGGCTACACCTTC. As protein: CASSSAGVNYGYTF.

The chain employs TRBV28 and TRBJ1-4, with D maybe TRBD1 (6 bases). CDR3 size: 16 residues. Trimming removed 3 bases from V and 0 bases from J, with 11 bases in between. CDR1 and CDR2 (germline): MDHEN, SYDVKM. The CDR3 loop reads CASSFDRRTTNEKLFF. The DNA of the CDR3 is TGTGCCAGCAGTTTCGACAGGCGAACAACTAATGAAAAACTGTTTTTT.

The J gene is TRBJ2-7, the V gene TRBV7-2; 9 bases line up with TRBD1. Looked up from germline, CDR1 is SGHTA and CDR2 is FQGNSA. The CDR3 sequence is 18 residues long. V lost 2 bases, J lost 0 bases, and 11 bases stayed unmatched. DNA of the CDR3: TGTGCCAGCAGCTTACTTCCTAATGACAGGGGGGGCTCCTACGAGCAGTACTTC. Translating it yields CASSLLPNDRGGSYEQYF.

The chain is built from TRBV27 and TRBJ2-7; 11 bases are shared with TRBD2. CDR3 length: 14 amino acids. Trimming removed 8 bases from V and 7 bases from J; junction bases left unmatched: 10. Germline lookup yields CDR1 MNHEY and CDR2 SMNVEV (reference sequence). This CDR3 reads CASGGLAGRLEQYF. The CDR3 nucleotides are TGTGCCAGCGGAGGACTAGCGGGCCGCTTGGAGCAGTACTTC.

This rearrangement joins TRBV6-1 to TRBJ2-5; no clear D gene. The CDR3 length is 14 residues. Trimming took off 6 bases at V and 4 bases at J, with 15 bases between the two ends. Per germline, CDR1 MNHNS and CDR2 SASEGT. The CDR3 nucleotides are TGTGCCAGCAGGCTTGGGCCAAACGCAGAGACCCAGTACTTC. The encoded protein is CASRLGPNAETQYF.

Here the CDR3 reads CASSLDPGQSSYEQYF. The CDR3 DNA follows: TGCGCCAGCAGCTTGGACCCGGGACAGAGCTCCTACGAGCAGTACTTC. This chain uses TRBV5-1 with TRBJ2-7; 7 nucleotides agree with TRBD1. Losses at the gene ends were 0 bases for V and 0 bases for J; bases not matched to a gene: 6. CDR1 SGHRS and CDR2 YFSETQ come from the germline V gene. The CDR3 extends over 16 amino acids.

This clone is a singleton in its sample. CDR3 nucleotide sequence: TGTGCCATCAGAAGCGGAGGATTCACAGATACGCAGTATTTT. Its translation is CAIRSGGFTDTQYF. The rearrangement links TRBV10-3 to TRBJ2-3; D possibly corresponds to TRBD2 (5 bases). V was pared by 6 bases and J by 2 bases, with 12 bases between. This CDR3 contains 14 residues. CDR1 is ENHRY, CDR2 SYGVKD, per germline.

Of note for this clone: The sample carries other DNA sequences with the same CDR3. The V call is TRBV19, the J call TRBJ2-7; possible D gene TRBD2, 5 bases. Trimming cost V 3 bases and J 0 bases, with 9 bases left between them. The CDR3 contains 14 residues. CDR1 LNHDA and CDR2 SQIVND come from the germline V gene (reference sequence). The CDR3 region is CASSIGGGSYEQYF. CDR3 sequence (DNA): TGTGCCAGTAGTATTGGTGGAGGCTCCTACGAGCAGTACTTC. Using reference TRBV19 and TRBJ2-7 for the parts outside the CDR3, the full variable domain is DGGITQSPKYLFRKEGQNVTLSCEQNLNHDAMYWYRQDPGQGLRLIYYSQIVNDFQKGDIAEGYSVSREKKESFPLTVTSAQKNPTAFYLCASSIGGGSYEQYFGPGTRLTVT.

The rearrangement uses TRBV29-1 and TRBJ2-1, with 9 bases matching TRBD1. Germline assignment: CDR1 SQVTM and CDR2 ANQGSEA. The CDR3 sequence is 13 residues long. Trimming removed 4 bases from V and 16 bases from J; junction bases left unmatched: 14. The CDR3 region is CSVAYSGTGICFF. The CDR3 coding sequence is TGCAGCGTTGCATACTCTGGGACAGGGATTTGTTTCTTC.

This CDR3 reads CASSLDRGSSYNEQFF. DNA for the CDR3: TGTGCCAGCAGCTTGGATCGCGGGAGCTCCTACAATGAGCAGTTCTTC. The chain links TRBV5-6 to TRBJ2-1; 7 bases are shared with TRBD2. CDR1 SGHDT and CDR2 YYEEEE come from the germline V gene. CDR3 length: 16 residues. The J segment lost 0 bases and the V segment lost 0 bases, leaving 3 bases of the junction unmatched.